Below, 10 T cell receptor beta chains from the same sample are listed, as sequenced in a study of T-cell memory formation after mild COVID-19. TCRdb called the 5' RACE reads again in MiXCR, with one record for every CDR3 protein. The table records 300,000 to 400,000 distinct CDR3 sequences, roughly 15% of them present only once. The sample was PBMCs or a T cell subset sorted from them (not recorded which). The receptors were gathered from a man between 18 and 35 years old who had mild COVID-19 (a few samples of this study predate the infection). Cell type and time point are not known.

This clonotype appeared a few times. This chain uses TRBV11-2 with TRBJ2-1, with 12 positions matching TRBD2. The CDR3 contains 16 residues. Germline V CDR1 and CDR2: SGHAT, FQNNGV. J was trimmed by 7 bases and V by 3 bases; bases with no gene match: 7. The CDR3 loop reads CASSLSTSGGMNEQFF. In DNA, the CDR3 is TGTGCCAGCAGCTTGTCTACTAGCGGGGGGATGAATGAGCAGTTCTTC.

The sample holds many counts of this clonotype. J is TRBJ2-2 and V is TRBV5-6, with TRBD1 identical over 7 bases. The V segment lost 4 bases and the J segment 5 bases; nucleotides outside the gene matches: 8. This CDR3 is 15 amino acids long. CDR1 is SGHDT and CDR2 is YYEEEE in the germline V gene. This chain's CDR3 is CASSQWDRHTGELFF. The CDR3 DNA reads TGTGCCAGCAGCCAATGGGACAGACATACCGGGGAGCTGTTTTTT.

The chain is built from TRBV12-3 or TRBV12-4 and TRBJ1-2; D remains ambiguous. V was trimmed by 2 bases and J by 7 bases, leaving 11 bases between them. This CDR3 comprises 13 residues. As DNA, the CDR3 is TGTGCCAGCAGTTTATGGGGAGACGGTGGCTACACCTTC. Protein sequence: CASSLWGDGGYTF.

This clonotype was seen more than once but under ten times. V usage is TRBV7-9 and J usage is TRBJ2-5; TRBD2 matches at 11 bases. V gave up 5 bases and J gave up 5 bases; unmatched junction bases: 10. Germline V gene sequence: CDR1 SEHNR, CDR2 FQNEAQ (reference sequence). The CDR3 is made up of 16 amino acids. CDR3 residues: CASSSSGGAGGETQYF. The CDR3 nucleotides are TGTGCCAGCAGCAGTAGCGGGGGGGCCGGCGGGGAGACCCAGTACTTC. Together with reference TRBV7-9 and TRBJ2-5, the CDR3 gives the full variable domain: DTGVSQNPRHKITKRGQNVTFRCDPISEHNRLYWYRQTLGQGPEFLTYFQNEAQLEKSRLLSDRFSAERPKGSFSTLEIQRTEQGDSAMYLCASSSSGGAGGETQYFGPGTRLLVL.

A few counts support this clonotype. The chain carries TRBV12-3 or TRBV12-4 and TRBJ2-3, with D perhaps matching TRBD2 (6 bases). The CDR3 consists of 15 residues. V was cut by 7 bases and J by 2 bases, with 16 bases left in between. Written as DNA, the CDR3 is TGTGCCAGCACCCAACTGGGAGGCCCCACAGATACGCAGTATTTT. It translates to CASTQLGGPTDTQYF.

The sample holds a few counts of this clonotype. This chain connects TRBV7-9 to TRBJ1-1; 9 nucleotides match TRBD1. Germline V gene lookup returns CDR1 SEHNR and CDR2 FQNEAQ (reference sequence). The ends lost 3 bases at V and 7 bases at J; junction bases unmatched: 9. This CDR3 contains 15 residues. CDR3 DNA: TGTGCCAGCAGCTTTCGAGGGACAGGGTCCGATGAAGCTTTCTTT. As protein: CASSFRGTGSDEAFF.

The genes are TRBV20-1 and TRBJ2-1; 13 bases line up with TRBD2. Germline assignment: CDR1 DFQATT and CDR2 SNEGSKA (reference sequence). V lost 2 bases, J lost 12 bases, and 10 bases stayed unmatched. The CDR3 extends over 15 amino acids. The CDR3 DNA reads as TGCAGTGCTAGATTAGGACTAGCGGGGGTCTTCGGGCAGTTCTTC. The encoded protein is CSARLGLAGVFGQFF.

The chain uses TRBV6-2 or TRBV6-3 and TRBJ2-5; D ambiguous. CDR3 length equals 14 residues. Trimming pared 4 bases from V and 5 bases from J, leaving 14 bases between. CDR1 and CDR2 from the germline V gene are MNHEY and SVGEGT. Here the CDR3 DNA reads TGTGCCAGCAGTTCCTACGGACCGAAGGAGACCCAGTACTTC. The encoded protein is CASSSYGPKETQYF.

The J gene is TRBJ2-1, the V gene TRBV6-5; either TRBD1 or TRBD2 may fit D (5 bases each). The CDR3 spans 13 residues. Trimming left V 0 bases short and J 6 bases short, with 6 bases between. The germline V gene has CDR1 MNHEY and CDR2 SVGAGI. This chain's CDR3 is CASSYSGANEQFF. The CDR3 region has the DNA TGTGCCAGCAGTTACTCCGGGGCCAATGAGCAGTTCTTC.

This clonotype was observed at least ten times. The genes are TRBV6-5 and TRBJ2-7; D possibly uses TRBD1 or TRBD2 (6 bases each). The CDR3 covers 15 residues. CDR1 and CDR2 (germline): MNHEY, SVGAGI. V lost 6 bases and J 3 bases, leaving 18 bases between the germline ends. CDR3 DNA: TGTGCCAGCAGCCTGTCAGACAGGAGGGGCTACGAGCAGTACTTC. The encoded protein is CASSLSDRRGYEQYF.